This is a list of T cell receptor beta chains from one sample in a study of neurological immune-mediated disorders. TCRdb re-called the 5' RACE reads through MiXCR, storing one row per CDR3 protein. Of approximately 19,000 distinct CDR3 sequences in the sample, roughly 15% were seen once. The sequencing sample was made of PBMCs. The source is a female donor with HTLV-1-associated myelopathy (HAM/TSP). CDR3s include the opening cysteine and the closing phenylalanine or tryptophan. A D gene is named only where the DNA matches it firmly. Size is stated as once, few or many counts, or a class when the clone is expanded.

length	V	D	size	J	CDR3	DNA
13	TRBV20-1	TRBD2	many	TRBJ2-3	CSASDTSADTQYF	TGCAGTGCTAGCGATACTAGCGCCGATACGCAGTATTTT
14	TRBV10-3	NA	many	TRBJ2-5	CASAGGGGGETQYF	TGTGCTTCTGCTGGCGGGGGCGGCGGGGAGACCCAGTACTTC
13	TRBV20-1	TRBD1	many	TRBJ1-3	CSAGGQGANTIYF	TGCAGTGCTGGGGGACAGGGCGCGAACACCATATATTTT
14	TRBV20-1	TRBD1	many	TRBJ1-1	CSAKGWAGGGEAFF	TGCAGTGCTAAGGGGTGGGCAGGGGGCGGTGAAGCTTTCTTT
18	TRBV20-1	TRBD2	many	TRBJ2-3	CSARGSGTSGTSTDTQYF	TGCAGTGCTAGAGGGTCTGGGACTAGCGGGACCAGCACAGATACGCAGTATTTT
13	TRBV20-1	NA	many	TRBJ2-1	CSAWGDNEGGQFF	TGCAGTGCTTGGGGGGATAATGAGGGAGGGCAGTTCTTC
17	TRBV4-1	NA	many	TRBJ1-5	CASSQDPRRGRTQPQHF	TGCGCCAGCAGCCAAGATCCTAGACGCGGAAGGACTCAGCCCCAGCATTTT
14	TRBV29-1	NA	many	TRBJ2-1	CSVGVGRSYNEQFF	TGCAGCGTTGGGGTGGGTCGGTCCTACAATGAGCAGTTCTTC
16	TRBV7-3	NA	once	TRBJ2-3	CASSLWGADGTDTQYF	TGTGCCAGCAGCTTATGGGGGGCCGACGGCACAGATACGCAGTATTTT
15	TRBV5-1	NA	many	TRBJ1-1	CASSLPGRENTEAFF	TGCGCCAGCAGCCTACCGGGACGGGAGAACACTGAAGCTTTCTTT